The sequence of this T cell receptor (beta chain) was determined in a study of cytomegalovirus exposure and HLA in healthy donors. The overall study: Ancestry clustering placed about 86% of around 400 genotyped donors in the Caucasian-associated cluster.

Unmatched junction bases numbered 10, after V lost 2 bases and J lost 7 bases. This CDR3 spans 15 amino acids. Germline V lookup: CDR1 MDHEN, CDR2 SYDVKM. This PCR relied on a set of 60 Vbeta primers and 13 Jbeta primers. As handled by the study authors: In a later analysis, 75 million to 85 million unique TCR beta chains included roughly 11 million shared by two or more donors. Sequencing was performed with immunoSEQ multiplex PCR; in TCRdb, only in-frame clones are kept and a portion is missing. From that table come the V and J calls and clone size; the DNA was used to work out D and trimming. This sample yields about 140,000 clones, of which 70% to 80% are seen a single time; roughly 2.3% belongs to the top ten.

This clonotype originated in a man aged 30-40 years in good health and CMV-seronegative. Sequencing input: PBMCs. The rearrangement joins TRBV28 to TRBJ2-7, with 8 bases that match TRBD1. CDR3 residues: CASSLPNQGAGEQYF. The CDR3 region has the DNA TGTGCCAGCAGTTTACCTAATCAGGGGGCGGGTGAGCAGTACTTC.